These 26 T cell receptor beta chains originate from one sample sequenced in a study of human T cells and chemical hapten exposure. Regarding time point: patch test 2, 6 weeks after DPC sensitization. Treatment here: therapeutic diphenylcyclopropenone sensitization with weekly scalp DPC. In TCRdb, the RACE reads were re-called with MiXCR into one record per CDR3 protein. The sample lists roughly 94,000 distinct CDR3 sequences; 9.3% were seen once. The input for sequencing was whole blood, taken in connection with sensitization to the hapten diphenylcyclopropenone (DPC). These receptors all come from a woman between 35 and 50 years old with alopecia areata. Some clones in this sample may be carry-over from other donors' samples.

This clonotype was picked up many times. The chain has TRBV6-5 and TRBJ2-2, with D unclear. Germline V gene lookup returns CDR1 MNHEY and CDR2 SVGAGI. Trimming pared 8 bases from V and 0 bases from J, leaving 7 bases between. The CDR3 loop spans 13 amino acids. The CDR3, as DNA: TGTGCCAGCGGGCAGCCGAACACCGGGGAGCTGTTTTTT. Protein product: CASGQPNTGELFF.

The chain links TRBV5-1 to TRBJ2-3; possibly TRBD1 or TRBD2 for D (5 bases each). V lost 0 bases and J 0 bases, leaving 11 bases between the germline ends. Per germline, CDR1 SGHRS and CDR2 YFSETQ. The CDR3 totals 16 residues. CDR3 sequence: CASSLAVGASTDTQYF. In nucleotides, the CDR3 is TGCGCCAGCAGCTTGGCCGTCGGGGCGAGCACAGATACGCAGTATTTT. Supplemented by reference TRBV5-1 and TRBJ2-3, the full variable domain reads KAGVTQTPRYLIKTRGQQVTLSCSPISGHRSVSWYQQTPGQGLQFLFEYFSETQRNKGNFPGRFSGRQFSNSRSEMNVSTLELGDSALYLCASSLAVGASTDTQYFGPGTRLTVL.

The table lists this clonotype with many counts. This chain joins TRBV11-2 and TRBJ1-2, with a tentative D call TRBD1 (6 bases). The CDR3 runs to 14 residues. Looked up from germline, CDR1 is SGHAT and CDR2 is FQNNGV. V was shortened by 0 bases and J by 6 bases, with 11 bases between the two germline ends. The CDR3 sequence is CASSLDSGGNGYTF. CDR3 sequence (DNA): TGTGCCAGCAGCTTAGATTCCGGGGGCAATGGCTACACCTTC.

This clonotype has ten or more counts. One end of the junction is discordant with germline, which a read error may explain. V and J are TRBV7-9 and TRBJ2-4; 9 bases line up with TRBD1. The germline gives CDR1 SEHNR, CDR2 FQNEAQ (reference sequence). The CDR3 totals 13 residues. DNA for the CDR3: TGTGCCAGCAGCTTCCCTACCGACAGGGGGTTTGACTTC. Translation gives CASSFPTDRGFDF.

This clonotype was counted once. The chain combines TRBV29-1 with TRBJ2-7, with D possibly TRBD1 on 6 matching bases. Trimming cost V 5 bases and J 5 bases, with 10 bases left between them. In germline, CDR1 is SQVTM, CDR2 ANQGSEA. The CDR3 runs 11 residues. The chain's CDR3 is CSVYRAHEQYF. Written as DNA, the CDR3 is TGCAGCGTTTACAGGGCCCACGAGCAGTACTTC.

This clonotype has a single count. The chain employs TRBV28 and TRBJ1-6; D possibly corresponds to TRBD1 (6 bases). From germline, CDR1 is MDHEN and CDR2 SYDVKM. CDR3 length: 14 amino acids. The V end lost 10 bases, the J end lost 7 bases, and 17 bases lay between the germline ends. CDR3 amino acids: CATAGVRNNSPLHF. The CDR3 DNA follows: TGTGCCACCGCAGGGGTGAGAAACAATTCACCCCTCCACTTT.

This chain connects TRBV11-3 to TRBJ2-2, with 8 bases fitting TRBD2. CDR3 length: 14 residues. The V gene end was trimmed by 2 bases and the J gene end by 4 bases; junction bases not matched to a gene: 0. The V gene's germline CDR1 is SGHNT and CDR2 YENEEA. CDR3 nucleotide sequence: TGTGCCAGCAGCTTACGGGGGGGCACCGGGGAGCTGTTTTTT. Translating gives CASSLRGGTGELFF.

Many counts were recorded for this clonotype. The CDR3 reads CASSEAWGGYSYEQYF. DNA of the CDR3: TGTGCCAGCAGTGAAGCCTGGGGCGGGTATTCCTACGAGCAGTACTTC. The chain combines TRBV6-1 with TRBJ2-7; either TRBD1 or TRBD2 may supply D (5 bases each). Germline V gives CDR1 MNHNS, CDR2 SASEGT. CDR3 length equals 16 residues. Between the trimmed V and J ends, which lost 0 bases and 1 base, there was a span of 13 bases.

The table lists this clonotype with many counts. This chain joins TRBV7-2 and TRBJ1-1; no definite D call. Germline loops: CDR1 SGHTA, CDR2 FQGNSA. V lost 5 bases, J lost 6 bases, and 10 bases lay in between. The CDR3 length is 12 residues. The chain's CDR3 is CASSTAASEAFF. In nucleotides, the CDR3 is TGTGCCAGCAGCACAGCGGCCTCTGAAGCTTTCTTT.

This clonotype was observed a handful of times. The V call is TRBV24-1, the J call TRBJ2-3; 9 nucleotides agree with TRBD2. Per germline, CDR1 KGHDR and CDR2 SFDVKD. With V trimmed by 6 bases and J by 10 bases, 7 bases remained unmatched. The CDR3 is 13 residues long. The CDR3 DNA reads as TGTGCCACCAGTCAGATTAGCGGGAGTGCGCAGTATTTT. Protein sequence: CATSQISGSAQYF.

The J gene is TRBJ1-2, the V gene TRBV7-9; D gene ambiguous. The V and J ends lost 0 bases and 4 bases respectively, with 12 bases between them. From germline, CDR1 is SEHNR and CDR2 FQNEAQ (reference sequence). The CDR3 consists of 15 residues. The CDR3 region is CASSLAGTDAYGYTF. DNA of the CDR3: TGTGCCAGCAGCTTAGCGGGAACGGACGCCTATGGCTACACCTTC.

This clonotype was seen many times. CDR3 DNA sequence: TGCAGTGCTAGAGCTAGCGGGAGTCTCGCAGATACGCAGTATTTT. Translation gives CSARASGSLADTQYF. J is TRBJ2-3 and V is TRBV20-1; TRBD2 matches at 10 bases. The CDR3 is 15 residues long. Germline-derived CDR1 and CDR2 are DFQATT and SNEGSKA (reference sequence). Trimming cost V 1 base and J 4 bases; bases outside gene matches: 5.

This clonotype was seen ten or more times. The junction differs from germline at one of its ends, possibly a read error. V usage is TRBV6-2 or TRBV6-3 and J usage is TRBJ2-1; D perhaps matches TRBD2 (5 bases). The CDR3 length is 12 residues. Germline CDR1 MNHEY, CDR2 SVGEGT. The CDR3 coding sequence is TGTGCCAGCAGTTACAGATCATCGCGGGCCGTCTTC. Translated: CASSYRSSRAVF.

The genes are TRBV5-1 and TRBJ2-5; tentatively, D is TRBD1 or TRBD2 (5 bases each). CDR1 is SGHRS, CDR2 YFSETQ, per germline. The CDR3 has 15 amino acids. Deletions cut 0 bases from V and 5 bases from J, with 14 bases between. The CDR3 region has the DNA TGCGCCAGCAGCTTGGCGGCCTCTGGGGGTGAGACCCAGTACTTC. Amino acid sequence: CASSLAASGGETQYF.

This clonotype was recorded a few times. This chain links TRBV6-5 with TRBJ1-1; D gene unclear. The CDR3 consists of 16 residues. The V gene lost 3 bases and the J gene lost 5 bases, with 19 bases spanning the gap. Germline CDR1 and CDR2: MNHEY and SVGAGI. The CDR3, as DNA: TGTGCCAGCAGTTATGACCCCTCGGTAGAGAGGACTGAAGCTTTCTTT. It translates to CASSYDPSVERTEAFF.

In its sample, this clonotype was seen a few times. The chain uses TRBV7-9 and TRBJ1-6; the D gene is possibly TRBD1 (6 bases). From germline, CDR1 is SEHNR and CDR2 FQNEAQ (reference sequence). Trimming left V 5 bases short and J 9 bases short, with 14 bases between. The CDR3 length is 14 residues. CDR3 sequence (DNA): TGTGCCAGCAGCAAACAGGGATTCAGTTCACCCCTCCACTTT. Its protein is CASSKQGFSSPLHF.

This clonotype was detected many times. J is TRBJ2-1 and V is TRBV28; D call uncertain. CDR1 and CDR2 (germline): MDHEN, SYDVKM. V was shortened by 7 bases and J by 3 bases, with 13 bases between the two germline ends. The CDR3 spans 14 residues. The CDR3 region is CASTQEQLYNEQFF. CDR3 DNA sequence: TGTGCCAGCACCCAGGAACAGCTCTACAATGAGCAGTTCTTC. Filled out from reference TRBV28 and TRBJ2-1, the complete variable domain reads DVKVTQSSRYLVKRTGEKVFLECVQDMDHENMFWYRQDPGLGLRLIYFSYDVKMKEKGDIPEGYSVSREKKERFSLILESASTNQTSMYLCASTQEQLYNEQFFGPGTRLTVL.

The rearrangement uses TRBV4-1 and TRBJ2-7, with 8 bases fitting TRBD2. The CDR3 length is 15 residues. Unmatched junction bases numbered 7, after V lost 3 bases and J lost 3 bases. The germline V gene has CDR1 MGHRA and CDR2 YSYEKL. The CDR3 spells CASSQTLADFYEQYF. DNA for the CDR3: TGCGCCAGCAGCCAGACACTAGCGGACTTCTACGAGCAGTACTTC.

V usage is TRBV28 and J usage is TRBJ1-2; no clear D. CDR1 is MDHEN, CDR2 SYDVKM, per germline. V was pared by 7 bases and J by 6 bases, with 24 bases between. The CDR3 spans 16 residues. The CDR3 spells CASTGRSPLGRHGYTF. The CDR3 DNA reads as TGTGCCAGCACCGGCCGGTCTCCCCTCGGTAGACATGGCTACACCTTC.

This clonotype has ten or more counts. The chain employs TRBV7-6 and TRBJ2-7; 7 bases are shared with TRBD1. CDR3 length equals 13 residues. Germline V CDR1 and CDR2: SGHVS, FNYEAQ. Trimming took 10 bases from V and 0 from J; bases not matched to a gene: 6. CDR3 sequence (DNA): TGTGCCACCCCGGACAGGAGCTCCTACGAGCAGTACTTC. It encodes CATPDRSSYEQYF.

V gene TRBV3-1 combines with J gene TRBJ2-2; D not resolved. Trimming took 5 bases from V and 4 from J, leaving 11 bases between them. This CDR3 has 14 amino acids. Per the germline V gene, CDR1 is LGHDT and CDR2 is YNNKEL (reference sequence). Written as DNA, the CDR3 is TGTGCCAGCAGCTACGTTGTGGGCACCGGGGAGCTGTTTTTT. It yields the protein CASSYVVGTGELFF. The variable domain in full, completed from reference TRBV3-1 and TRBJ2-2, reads DTAVSQTPKYLVTQMGNDKSIKCEQNLGHDTMYWYKQDSKKFLKIMFSYNNKELIINETVPNRFSPKSPDKAHLNLHINSLELGDSAVYFCASSYVVGTGELFFGEGSRLTVL.

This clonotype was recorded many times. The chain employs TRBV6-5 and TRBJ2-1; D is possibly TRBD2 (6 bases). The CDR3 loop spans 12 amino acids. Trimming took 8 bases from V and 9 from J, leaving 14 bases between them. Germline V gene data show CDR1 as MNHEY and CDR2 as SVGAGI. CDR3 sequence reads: CASRTLEGEQFF. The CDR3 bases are TGTGCCAGCCGGACCTTGGAGGGTGAGCAGTTCTTC.

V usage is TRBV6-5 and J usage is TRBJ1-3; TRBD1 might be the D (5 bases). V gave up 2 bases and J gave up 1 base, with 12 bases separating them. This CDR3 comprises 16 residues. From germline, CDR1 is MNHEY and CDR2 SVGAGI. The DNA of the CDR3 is TGTGCCAGCAGTTACGGGACTGGGTCTTCTGGAAACACCATATATTTT. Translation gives CASSYGTGSSGNTIYF.

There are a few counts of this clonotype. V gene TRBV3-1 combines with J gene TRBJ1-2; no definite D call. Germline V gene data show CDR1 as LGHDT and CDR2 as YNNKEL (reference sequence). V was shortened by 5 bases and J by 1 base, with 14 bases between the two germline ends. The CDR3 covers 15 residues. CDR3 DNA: TGTGCCAGCAGCTATGGGGAGCGCATTAACTATGGCTACACCTTC. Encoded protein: CASSYGERINYGYTF.

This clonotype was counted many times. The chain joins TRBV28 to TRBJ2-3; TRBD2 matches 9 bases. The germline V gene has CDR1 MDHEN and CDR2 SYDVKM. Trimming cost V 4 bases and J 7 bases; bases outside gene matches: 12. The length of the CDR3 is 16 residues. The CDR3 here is CASSSPVLAGLYTQYF. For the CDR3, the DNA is TGTGCCAGCAGTTCCCCAGTCCTAGCGGGACTATATACGCAGTATTTT. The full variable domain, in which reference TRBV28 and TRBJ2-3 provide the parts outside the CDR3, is DVKVTQSSRYLVKRTGEKVFLECVQDMDHENMFWYRQDPGLGLRLIYFSYDVKMKEKGDIPEGYSVSREKKERFSLILESASTNQTSMYLCASSSPVLAGLYTQYFGPGTRLTVL.

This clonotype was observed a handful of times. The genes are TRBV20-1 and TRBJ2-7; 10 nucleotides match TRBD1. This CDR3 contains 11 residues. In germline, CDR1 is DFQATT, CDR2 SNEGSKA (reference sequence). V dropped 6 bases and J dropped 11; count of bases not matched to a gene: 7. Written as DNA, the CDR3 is TGCAGTGCCACCGGGACAGGGGTGGAGTACTTC. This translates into CSATGTGVEYF.